The next 6 T cell receptor beta chains were all read from a single sample in a study of T cell responses to AZD1222 COVID-19 vaccine. Produced via immunoSEQ multiplex PCR; TCRdb's table is partial and in-frame only. The repertoire holds about 35,000 clones, with around 86% as singletons. The material was peripheral blood, obtained 28 days after the second AZD1222 dose. The receptors originated from an adult who received the AZD1222 COVID-19 vaccine.

This chain joins TRBV5-4 and TRBJ1-1; 7 nucleotides match TRBD1. This CDR3 spans 13 amino acids. V shed 3 bases, J shed 3 bases, and the junction held 2 bases outside the gene matches. Per the germline V gene, CDR1 is SGHNT and CDR2 is YYREEE (reference sequence). This CDR3 is CASSSGQDTEAFF. CDR3 bases: TGTGCCAGCAGCTCCGGACAGGACACTGAAGCTTTCTTT.

This rearrangement joins TRBV20-1 to TRBJ1-1, with D unresolved. The CDR3 is 13 amino acids. V shed 3 bases and J shed 8 bases, with 16 bases lying between them. Germline values: CDR1 DFQATT, CDR2 SNEGSKA (reference sequence). The CDR3 DNA is TGCAGTGCTAGTCCAGGCGGGTGGAGGGAAGCTTTCTTT. This sequence encodes CSASPGGWREAFF.

This clone occurred once. The CDR3 coding sequence is TGTGCCAGCAGCTTTCGCGGTGAGAACACCGGGGAGCTGTTTTTT. It codes for CASSFRGENTGELFF. This chain connects TRBV11-3 to TRBJ2-2; D is ambiguous. CDR3 size: 15 residues. V dropped 3 bases and J dropped 1 base, with 9 bases sitting between them. Germline V lookup: CDR1 SGHNT, CDR2 YENEEA.

V gene TRBV28 combines with J gene TRBJ1-1; D is unclear. Trimming pared 6 bases from V and 3 bases from J, leaving 11 bases between. CDR3 size: 13 residues. In germline, CDR1 is MDHEN, CDR2 SYDVKM. CDR3 bases: TGTGCCAGCAGGGCTCCTGTCGACACTGAAGCTTTCTTT. As protein: CASRAPVDTEAFF.

The chain links TRBV5-4 to TRBJ2-3; 10 bases agree with TRBD2. The CDR3 consists of 15 residues. V gave up 9 bases and J gave up 2 bases; unmatched junction bases: 9. Germline CDR1 and CDR2: SGHNT and YYREEE (reference sequence). The CDR3 DNA reads TGTGCCACCCGACTAGCGGGTCCCCCCACAGATACGCAGTATTTT. It encodes CATRLAGPPTDTQYF.

The rearrangement links TRBV11-2 to TRBJ2-1; 9 bases match TRBD2. CDR3 length: 15 amino acids. V lost 6 bases to trimming and J lost 9 bases; unmatched junction nucleotides: 12. Germline V gene data show CDR1 as SGHAT and CDR2 as FQNNGV. The CDR3 here is CASRPSGRSYGEQFF. In DNA form, the CDR3 reads TGTGCCAGCAGACCCAGCGGGAGGTCCTACGGTGAGCAGTTCTTC.